A single sample gave rise to the 5 T cell receptor beta chains below, sequenced in a study of patients and donors after allogeneic stem cell transplantation. One entry per CDR3 protein, called by TCRdb with MiXCR from the RT-PCR reads. The sample lists about 410,000 distinct CDR3 sequences, around 16% occurring once. The sequenced sample consisted of blood, either unsorted or a sorted T cell fraction (not recorded which). The receptor set was obtained from a human donor who was either an allogeneic HSCT recipient or a stem cell or donor lymphocyte infusion donor (not recorded which). It is not recorded whose cells these are; they may come from a transplant donor.

This clonotype turned up a few times. V is TRBV7-9 and J is TRBJ2-5; 8 bases map to TRBD1. V was pared by 5 bases and J by 4 bases, with 9 bases of the junction left unmatched. The CDR3 spans 15 residues. Germline CDR1 is SEHNR and CDR2 is FQNEAQ (reference sequence). CDR3 sequence reads: CASSQRTGRIETQYF. The CDR3 DNA is TGTGCCAGCAGCCAAAGGACAGGGCGTATAGAGACCCAGTACTTC.

The table lists this clonotype with a few counts. J is TRBJ2-7 and V is TRBV12-3 or TRBV12-4; D is unresolved. The CDR3 has 13 amino acids. The V and J ends lost 2 bases and 6 bases respectively, with 11 bases between them. The CDR3 DNA reads as TGTGCCAGCAGTTTAAGGGAAGAAATCGAGCAGTACTTC. Encoded protein: CASSLREEIEQYF.

The rearrangement joins TRBV12-3 or TRBV12-4 to TRBJ1-2; D unresolved. This CDR3 comprises 12 residues. The V end was cut by 3 bases, the J end by 5 bases, with 7 bases between. CDR3 protein: CASSFMFYGYTF. The CDR3 bases are TGTGCCAGCAGTTTCATGTTTTATGGCTACACCTTC.

Concerning this clonotype itself: A read error may account for a junction end that differs from germline. The V call is TRBV3-1, the J call TRBJ2-1; 9 bases map to TRBD2. The CDR3 has 13 residues. CDR1 is LGHDT and CDR2 is YNNKEL in the germline V gene (reference sequence). The DNA of the CDR3 is TGTGCCAGCAGCCCCATAGCGGGAGCCGTGGGTATCTTC. Protein sequence: CASSPIAGAVGIF.

The gene calls are TRBV4-1 and TRBJ1-4; the D is unclear. Trimming shortened V by 1 base and J by 8 bases, and 5 bases separated the two germline ends. The CDR3 is 12 amino acids. Germline V gene data show CDR1 as MGHRA and CDR2 as YSYEKL. DNA of the CDR3: TGCGCCAGCAGCCAAGTATACGAAAAACTGTTTTTT. Translation gives CASSQVYEKLFF.